Listed here are 17 T cell receptor beta chains from one sample, sequenced in a study of Siglec-9 on CD8 T cells in melanoma. Assay: immunoSEQ multiplex PCR; the TCRdb copy retains only in-frame clones and omits some. The sample gives 30,000 to 45,000 clones, approximately 83% of which show up once; about 1.7% is in the top ten. Specimen: Siglec-9- CD8+ T cells sorted from blood. The origin of the receptors is a human donor in good health.

CDR3 sequence reads: CASSEVAGGHGYTF. In DNA form, the CDR3 reads TGTGCCAGCAGTGAAGTGGCAGGGGGCCATGGCTACACCTTC. This chain connects TRBV2 to TRBJ1-2, with TRBD1 matching over 8 bases. Germline CDR1 is SNHLY and CDR2 is FYNNEI. This CDR3 comprises 14 residues. The V segment lost 1 base and the J segment 6 bases; nucleotides outside the gene matches: 4.

In its sample, this clone was seen once. The genes are TRBV11-2 and TRBJ1-1; perhaps TRBD1 as D (5 bases). The V gene lost 2 bases and the J gene lost 13 bases, with 17 bases spanning the gap. Germline loops: CDR1 SGHAT, CDR2 FQNNGV. The CDR3 runs 13 residues. The CDR3, as DNA: TGTGCCAGCAGCTTACAGGGTTCATCAGTGGTTTTCTTT. It specifies CASSLQGSSVVFF. Full variable domain (rest looked up from reference TRBV11-2 and TRBJ1-1): EAGVAQSPRYKIIEKRQSVAFWCNPISGHATLYWYQQILGQGPKLLIQFQNNGVVDDSQLPKDRFSAERLKGVDSTLKIQPAKLEDSAVYLCASSLQGSSVVFFGQGTRLTVV.

This chain joins TRBV27 and TRBJ1-1; D is unclear. This CDR3 is 13 amino acids long. CDR1 MNHEY and CDR2 SMNVEV come from the germline V gene (reference sequence). The germline V and J ends were trimmed by 5 bases and 1 base, with 8 bases remaining between them. The DNA for the CDR3 is TGTGCCAGCAGTCTATTTACGAACACTGAAGCTTTCTTT. It is translated as CASSLFTNTEAFF.

The chain uses TRBV5-6 and TRBJ2-5; 9 nucleotides line up with TRBD2. The CDR3 consists of 17 residues. Germline V CDR1 and CDR2: SGHDT, YYEEEE. The J segment lost 2 bases and the V segment lost 3 bases, leaving 11 bases of the junction unmatched. Here the CDR3 reads CASSSFSGGPIQETQYF. The CDR3 DNA sequence: TGTGCCAGCAGCTCATTCAGCGGGGGGCCAATTCAAGAGACCCAGTACTTC.

The chain combines TRBV29-1 with TRBJ1-2, with a weak D call TRBD1 (5 bases). With 4 bases removed from V and 3 bases from J, the gap between germline ends came to 15 bases. The CDR3 runs 14 residues. CDR1 is SQVTM, CDR2 ANQGSEA, per germline. The DNA for the CDR3 is TGCAGCGTTGTAAGGGGAGGAGCGGACTATGGCTACACCTTC. Protein sequence: CSVVRGGADYGYTF. Filled out from reference TRBV29-1 and TRBJ1-2, the complete variable domain reads SAVISQKPSRDICQRGTSLTIQCQVDSQVTMMFWYRQQPGQSLTLIATANQGSEATYESGFVIDKFPISRPNLTFSTLTVSNMSPEDSSIYLCSVVRGGADYGYTFGSGTRLTVV.

This clone was observed a handful of times. The chain links TRBV28 to TRBJ1-5; 12 bases are shared with TRBD1. From germline, CDR1 is MDHEN and CDR2 SYDVKM. Trimming took 5 bases from V and 7 from J; bases not matched to a gene: 3. The CDR3 length is 14 residues. The CDR3 loop is CASSGTGGGQPQHF. CDR3 bases: TGTGCCAGCAGTGGGACAGGGGGCGGACAGCCCCAGCATTTT. The full variable domain, rest sourced from reference TRBV28 and TRBJ1-5, is DVKVTQSSRYLVKRTGEKVFLECVQDMDHENMFWYRQDPGLGLRLIYFSYDVKMKEKGDIPEGYSVSREKKERFSLILESASTNQTSMYLCASSGTGGGQPQHFGDGTRLSIL.

J is TRBJ1-2 and V is TRBV4-2, with 7 bases fitting TRBD1. The CDR3 length is 11 residues. Trimming took 8 bases from V and 10 from J; bases not matched to a gene: 7. CDR1 is LGHNA and CDR2 is YNFKEQ in the germline V gene. CDR3 in DNA: TGTGCCAGCCGAGGGCAGGGGGACTACACCTTC. This encodes CASRGQGDYTF.

The chain recombines TRBV29-1 with TRBJ2-7; D possibly uses TRBD1 or TRBD2 (5 bases each). Trimming pared 4 bases from V and 5 bases from J, leaving 9 bases between. In germline, CDR1 is SQVTM, CDR2 ANQGSEA. The CDR3 has 11 amino acids. DNA for the CDR3: TGCAGCGTTGGGCTGGGGGACGAGCAGTACTTC. This codes for CSVGLGDEQYF.

This clone was picked up one time. The CDR3 DNA follows: TGTGCCAGTAGTCCCACCGGGGTGGGGAACACTGAAGCTTTCTTT. Translating it yields CASSPTGVGNTEAFF. V and J are TRBV19 and TRBJ1-1; D remains unclear. V lost 5 bases and J lost 1, with 14 bases in between. The germline CDR1 and CDR2 sequences are LNHDA and SQIVND (reference sequence). CDR3 length: 15 amino acids.

This rearrangement joins TRBV2 to TRBJ1-1; D gene uncertain. V was trimmed by 8 bases and J by 6 bases, leaving 13 bases between them. This CDR3 spans 12 amino acids. Germline V CDR1 and CDR2: SNHLY, FYNNEI. The CDR3 reads CASEGPAPEAFF. The CDR3 bases are TGTGCCAGCGAGGGTCCAGCCCCTGAAGCTTTCTTT.

The CDR3 sequence: CASSIDLQGHYGYTF. The CDR3, as DNA: TGTGCCAGCAGCATAGACCTACAGGGACACTATGGCTACACCTTC. The J gene is TRBJ1-2, the V gene TRBV9, with D possibly TRBD1 on 6 matching bases. Germline CDR1 reads SGDLS; CDR2 reads YYNGEE. Trimming left V 4 bases short and J 3 bases short, with 16 bases between. The CDR3 length is 15 residues.

CDR3: CASSLGDRYNEQFF. As DNA, the CDR3 is TGTGCCAGCAGCTTAGGGGACAGGTATAATGAGCAGTTCTTC. The chain uses TRBV7-9 and TRBJ2-1; the match to TRBD1 covers 8 bases. The CDR3 contains 14 residues. J lost 7 bases, V lost 1 base, and 3 bases had no gene match. In germline, CDR1 is SEHNR, CDR2 FQNEAQ (reference sequence).

This clone was counted a few times. The chain employs TRBV7-9 and TRBJ2-1; D is ambiguous. Trimming cost V 1 base and J 6 bases, with 10 bases left between them. The CDR3 length is 14 residues. Germline assignment: CDR1 SEHNR and CDR2 FQNEAQ (reference sequence). The DNA for the CDR3 is TGTGCCAGCAGCTTAGTGTCGGAGCTCAATGAGCAGTTCTTC. Translation: CASSLVSELNEQFF. Filled out from reference TRBV7-9 and TRBJ2-1, the complete variable domain reads DTGVSQNPRHKITKRGQNVTFRCDPISEHNRLYWYRQTLGQGPEFLTYFQNEAQLEKSRLLSDRFSAERPKGSFSTLEIQRTEQGDSAMYLCASSLVSELNEQFFGPGTRLTVL.

This clone came up a few times. V usage is TRBV5-4 and J usage is TRBJ1-1, with TRBD1 as a possible D gene (5 bases). Germline V lookup: CDR1 SGHNT, CDR2 YYREEE (reference sequence). The CDR3 runs to 14 residues. V lost 3 bases to trimming and J lost 4 bases, with 13 bases between them. The CDR3 reads CASSSSFRVTEAFF. The CDR3 DNA reads TGTGCCAGCAGCTCCTCATTCAGGGTCACTGAAGCTTTCTTT.

This clone turned up a few times. The rearrangement links TRBV5-4 to TRBJ1-6; 9 bases match TRBD1. The trim removed 3 bases at V and 5 bases at J, leaving 6 bases unmatched. The CDR3 length is 16 residues. Germline values: CDR1 SGHNT, CDR2 YYREEE (reference sequence). The CDR3 here is CASSWGGTGNNSPLHF. CDR3 nucleotides: TGTGCCAGCAGCTGGGGCGGGACAGGGAATAATTCACCCCTCCACTTT.

The chain couples TRBV5-4 to TRBJ2-1, with D maybe TRBD2 (6 bases). Germline-derived CDR1 and CDR2 are SGHNT and YYREEE (reference sequence). The CDR3 contains 15 residues. V was clipped by 3 bases and J by 2 bases, with 12 bases between them. CDR3 nucleotides: TGTGCCAGCAGCTGGAGGGCAGACCCCTACAATGAGCAGTTCTTC. It translates to CASSWRADPYNEQFF.

This chain joins TRBV5-6 and TRBJ1-4; TRBD1 might be the D (5 bases). With 4 bases removed from V and 7 bases from J, the gap between germline ends came to 14 bases. Germline loops: CDR1 SGHDT, CDR2 YYEEEE. This CDR3 contains 14 residues. The CDR3 nucleotides are TGTGCCAGCAGCGGGGGGACGGGGAGTGAAAAACTGTTTTTT. Translated, it gives CASSGGTGSEKLFF.